The 21 T cell receptor beta chains given below trace back to one sample, sequenced in a study of early T cells in non-severe SARS-CoV-2 infection. One entry per CDR3 protein results from TCRdb running MiXCR on the 5' RACE reads. The data contain tens of thousands of distinct CDR3 sequences, 9% to 9.5% of them singletons. The material sequenced was whole blood. These receptors were collected from an adult who was a healthcare worker with PCR-confirmed SARS-CoV-2 infection or an uninfected control (not recorded which).

This clonotype was recorded many times. The chain joins TRBV5-4 to TRBJ2-7; the D is unclear. The CDR3 length is 13 residues. The germline gives CDR1 SGHNT, CDR2 YYREEE (reference sequence). Trimming pared 6 bases from V and 1 base from J, leaving 11 bases between. The DNA for the CDR3 is TGTGCCAGCACCGTCTTCCCGTCCTACGAGCAGTACTTC. Encoded protein: CASTVFPSYEQYF.

This clonotype was recorded at least ten times. The chain employs TRBV4-2 and TRBJ1-1; TRBD1 matches at 9 bases. CDR3 size: 16 residues. J was trimmed by 5 bases and V by 3 bases; bases with no gene match: 10. The germline CDR1 and CDR2 sequences are LGHNA and YNFKEQ. For the CDR3, the DNA is TGTGCCAGCAGCCAGTTACAGGGGGCTAGGGGGACTGAAGCTTTCTTT. Its protein product is CASSQLQGARGTEAFF.

This clonotype has ten or more counts. The chain combines TRBV6-1 with TRBJ2-3, with D possibly being TRBD2 (5 bases). V lost 7 bases and J lost 4, with 9 bases in between. CDR1 is MNHNS, CDR2 SASEGT, per germline. The CDR3 loop spans 12 amino acids. CDR3: CASTTGADTQYF. The CDR3, as DNA: TGTGCCAGCACCACCGGGGCAGATACGCAGTATTTT.

The J gene is TRBJ2-7, the V gene TRBV20-1; 9 nucleotides agree with TRBD1. The CDR3 runs to 16 residues. V shed 0 bases, J shed 0 bases, and the junction held 6 bases outside the gene matches. Germline-derived CDR1 and CDR2 are DFQATT and SNEGSKA (reference sequence). CDR3 nucleotide sequence: TGCAGTGCTAGAGATATCCGGGGACAGGGCTCCTACGAGCAGTACTTC. This codes for CSARDIRGQGSYEQYF.

This clonotype was recorded many times. V usage is TRBV20-1 and J usage is TRBJ2-3; 8 bases are shared with TRBD2. Germline CDR1 reads DFQATT; CDR2 reads SNEGSKA (reference sequence). Trimming at V came to 5 bases and at J to 2 bases, leaving 6 bases not matched to a gene. This CDR3 is 14 amino acids long. The chain's CDR3 is CSAGYGGDTDTQYF. CDR3 DNA: TGCAGTGCTGGTTACGGGGGGGACACAGATACGCAGTATTTT.

This clonotype was observed at least ten times. The rearrangement uses TRBV5-4 and TRBJ2-3; 12 bases align to TRBD1. CDR3 length: 15 residues. V trimming: 5 bases; J trimming: 3 bases; junction bases outside the gene matches: 4. Germline V gives CDR1 SGHNT, CDR2 YYREEE (reference sequence). CDR3 amino acids: CASSRDRGQTDTQYF. The DNA for the CDR3 is TGTGCCAGCAGTCGGGACAGGGGGCAAACAGATACGCAGTATTTT.

This clonotype has ten or more counts. The J gene is TRBJ2-3, the V gene TRBV11-2; 11 nucleotides match TRBD2. Unmatched junction bases numbered 16, after V lost 2 bases and J lost 9 bases. The germline gives CDR1 SGHAT, CDR2 FQNNGV. The CDR3 covers 18 residues. CDR3 residues: CASSLNSGVAGGPGTQYF. The DNA for the CDR3 is TGTGCCAGCAGCTTAAATTCCGGGGTAGCGGGAGGGCCGGGAACGCAGTATTTT.

This clonotype was seen only a few times. The chain has TRBV3-1 and TRBJ2-1; 10 bases agree with TRBD1. V gave up 0 bases and J gave up 7 bases; unmatched junction bases: 3. This CDR3 has 15 amino acids. Germline CDR1 is LGHDT and CDR2 is YNNKEL (reference sequence). Written as DNA, the CDR3 is TGTGCCAGCAGCCAAGAGGGACAGGGGATGAATGAGCAGTTCTTC. This gives the protein CASSQEGQGMNEQFF.

In this sample, this clonotype turned up a few times. The chain carries TRBV20-1 and TRBJ2-3, with TRBD2 matching over 9 bases. The CDR3 has 16 residues. The V segment lost 3 bases and the J segment 1 base; nucleotides outside the gene matches: 8. Germline V gene lookup returns CDR1 DFQATT and CDR2 SNEGSKA (reference sequence). In DNA, the CDR3 is TGCAGTGCTAGGGCGCGGGGGGGAGTGCGCACAGATACGCAGTATTTT. Protein sequence: CSARARGGVRTDTQYF.

This clonotype was seen once. The chain uses TRBV7-2 and TRBJ2-1; 8 nucleotides line up with TRBD2. The CDR3 consists of 16 residues. V lost 0 bases to trimming and J lost 5 bases; unmatched junction nucleotides: 6. Germline V gene sequence: CDR1 SGHTA, CDR2 FQGNSA. The CDR3 nucleotides read TGTGCCAGCAGCTTAGCGGCCGGGAGGGTCCACAATGAGCAGTTCTTC. Its translation is CASSLAAGRVHNEQFF.

This clonotype has a count of ten or more. This chain joins TRBV6-1 and TRBJ2-1; D not resolved. CDR3 length: 15 residues. The V and J ends lost 7 bases and 0 bases respectively, with 13 bases between them. Germline V gene lookup returns CDR1 MNHNS and CDR2 SASEGT. The CDR3 DNA reads as TGTGCCAGCAACCCAGCCCAGAGCTCCTACAATGAGCAGTTCTTC. It yields the protein CASNPAQSSYNEQFF.

Regarding this clonotype: Its ends do not fully match the called genes, so a read error is possible. This chain uses TRBV18 with TRBJ1-2; 7 bases map to TRBD1. This CDR3 is built from 11 residues. Germline values: CDR1 KGHSH, CDR2 LQKENI. CDR3 in amino acids: CASSPGTDAFF. For the CDR3, the DNA is TGTGCCAGCTCACCCGGGACAGACGCCTTCTTC.

The chain couples TRBV15 to TRBJ2-3, with TRBD2 matching over 14 bases. This CDR3 contains 17 residues. Germline V gene data show CDR1 as LNHNV and CDR2 as YYDKDF (reference sequence). V shed 3 bases, J shed 5 bases, and the junction held 7 bases outside the gene matches. CDR3 sequence reads: CATSRMTSGGAGDTQYF. The DNA of the CDR3 is TGTGCCACCAGCAGGATGACTAGCGGGGGGGCGGGAGATACGCAGTATTTT.

This clonotype was observed many times. The chain combines TRBV29-1 with TRBJ2-1; no definite D call. Trimming removed 4 bases at V and 5 bases at J, with 9 bases between. Germline V gene sequence: CDR1 SQVTM, CDR2 ANQGSEA. The CDR3 sequence is 12 residues long. The DNA of the CDR3 is TGCAGCGTTGTCTACGGCGACAATGAGCAGTTCTTC. Its protein is CSVVYGDNEQFF.

This clonotype occurred many times. Written as DNA, the CDR3 is TGCGCCAGCAGCCAAGTTCAGGCCGGGTACAATGAGCAGTTCTTC. This translates into CASSQVQAGYNEQFF. The chain employs TRBV4-1 and TRBJ2-1; no reliable D call. This CDR3 has 15 amino acids. CDR1 and CDR2 from the germline V gene are MGHRA and YSYEKL. The V and J ends lost 1 base and 4 bases respectively, with 11 bases between them.

This clonotype counts as medium-sized (0.01 to 0.1%). The CDR3 loop reads CASSQSGQDSTDTQYF. The CDR3 DNA sequence: TGCGCCAGCAGTCAATCGGGGCAGGACTCCACAGATACGCAGTATTTT. This chain links TRBV23-1 with TRBJ2-3; D is perhaps TRBD1 or TRBD2 (5 bases each). TRBV23-1 is placed among ORFs of uncertain function. The CDR3 covers 16 residues. Between the trimmed V and J ends, which lost 0 bases and 2 bases, there was a span of 12 bases.

In this sample, this clonotype turned up many times. The chain is built from TRBV12-3 or TRBV12-4 and TRBJ1-2, with TRBD1 as a possible D gene (5 bases). V was pared by 5 bases and J by 0 bases, with 10 bases between. The CDR3 consists of 14 residues. The CDR3 sequence is CASSRQLSNYGYTF. The CDR3 bases are TGTGCCAGCAGTCGACAGCTTTCTAACTATGGCTACACCTTC.

The chain combines TRBV5-1 with TRBJ2-3; D remains unclear. This CDR3 region has 16 residues. V was shortened by 4 bases and J by 0 bases, with 15 bases between the two germline ends. CDR1 SGHRS and CDR2 YFSETQ come from the germline V gene. The CDR3 DNA follows: TGCGCCAGCAGCCTCTCTGGCGTTCCTAGCACAGATACGCAGTATTTT. This sequence encodes CASSLSGVPSTDTQYF.

This clonotype was recorded at least ten times. The chain links TRBV3-2 to TRBJ1-4; the table's D call of TRBD1 was not tested on the DNA. TRBV3-2 is a pseudogene. This CDR3 is built from 16 residues. CDR3: CASSQESYQGIEKLFF. In nucleotides, the CDR3 is TGTGCCAGCAGCCAAGAGTCCTACCAGGGCATCGAAAAACTGTTTTTT.

This clonotype was observed many times. V is TRBV7-2 and J is TRBJ2-1; TRBD2 matches at 10 bases. Germline-derived CDR1 and CDR2 are SGHTA and FQGNSA. V lost 3 bases and J lost 3; bases outside the gene matches: 2. The CDR3 extends over 15 amino acids. CDR3 residues: CASSFLAGDYNEQFF. Here the CDR3 DNA reads TGTGCCAGCAGCTTTCTAGCGGGGGACTACAATGAGCAGTTCTTC.

This clonotype was counted many times. The chain employs TRBV6-5 and TRBJ2-3; D unresolved. Germline assignment: CDR1 MNHEY and CDR2 SVGAGI. The length of the CDR3 is 15 residues. Trimming took off 0 bases at V and 6 bases at J, with 13 bases between the two ends. CDR3 protein: CASSYSGPSGDTQYF. The CDR3 nucleotides read TGTGCCAGCAGTTACTCGGGTCCCTCCGGGGATACGCAGTATTTT.